This TCR beta chain was retrieved from a study of control samples from healthy donors and cancer patients. Repertoires were generated with immunoSEQ multiplex PCR, while TCRdb's copy carries only in-frame clones and drops some. The table shows fewer than 65,000 clones, with over 85% occurring only once. CDR1 and CDR2 from the germline V gene are SGHTA and FQGNSA. This CDR3 is 15 amino acids long. V was cut by 1 base and J by 0 bases, with 7 bases left in between. This sequence was found in a man between 35 and 55 years old with colorectal cancer. The chain couples TRBV7-2 to TRBJ1-3, with unresolved D. Sample: PBMCs. For the CDR3, the DNA is TGTGCCAGCAGCTTAGTTACGTTCTCTGGAAACACCATATATTTT. Translated, it gives CASSLVTFSGNTIYF.